The present entry profiles one T cell receptor (beta chain) with its context. The germline V and J ends were trimmed by 3 bases and 6 bases, with 15 bases remaining between them. CDR1 and CDR2 from the germline V gene are SGHTS and YDEGEE. The CDR3 totals 14 residues. The sample is drawn from a study of tumour-infiltrating T cells in Burkitt lymphoma. Study at large: Productive clonality predicted overall and progression-free survival.

Profiled with immunoSEQ multiplex PCR; TCRdb holds only in-frame clones, not every one. Seen here are some 17,000 clones, about 80% observed once, and the top ten hold less than 2.5%. Sequencing used tumor tissue. The chain combines TRBV5-8 with TRBJ1-2; no clear D gene. The sequence was obtained from a human donor with diffuse large B-cell lymphoma. CDR3 sequence reads: CASSSPTPGNGYTF. The CDR3 region has the DNA TGTGCCAGCAGCTCACCGACCCCGGGGAATGGCTACACCTTC.